These 15 T cell receptor beta chains were sequenced from one sample in a study of blood T cell repertoires in COVID-19. TCRdb keeps only in-frame clones here, not all; method: immunoSEQ multiplex PCR. The repertoire holds roughly 670,000 clones, with approximately 90% as singletons. What was sequenced was peripheral blood. These receptors came from a woman between 18 and 29 years old with acute or convalescent COVID-19.

The chain has TRBV28 and TRBJ2-7; D remains ambiguous. The CDR3 covers 12 residues. The germline gives CDR1 MDHEN, CDR2 SYDVKM. Trimming cost V 8 bases and J 4 bases, with 12 bases left between them. For the CDR3, the DNA is TGTGCCAGCGGCTCTGACTCGTACGAGCAGTACTTC. Its translation: CASGSDSYEQYF.

This sequence joins TRBV3-1 (or the pseudogene TRBV3-2) and TRBJ2-7, with TRBD2 identical over 12 bases. The CDR3 is 20 amino acids. V shed 6 bases, J shed 0 bases, and the junction held 18 bases outside the gene matches. Looked up from germline, CDR1 is LGHDT and CDR2 is YNNKEL (reference sequence). CDR3 sequence reads: CASSPRWASGGALSSYEQYF. The CDR3 DNA follows: TGTGCCAGCAGTCCTAGGTGGGCTAGCGGGGGGGCCCTTAGCTCCTACGAGCAGTACTTC.

The chain recombines TRBV19 with TRBJ2-7, with D maybe TRBD1 (6 bases). V lost 8 bases and J 6 bases, leaving 20 bases between the germline ends. Germline values: CDR1 LNHDA, CDR2 SQIVND (reference sequence). The CDR3 is made up of 14 amino acids. The CDR3, as DNA: TGTGCCAGTGGAGCGGAACAGGGAAGTGGCGAGCAGTACTTC. Protein product: CASGAEQGSGEQYF.

This chain joins TRBV12-5 and TRBJ1-5; D not resolved. From germline, CDR1 is LGHNT and CDR2 FRNRAP. CDR3 length: 14 amino acids. V was cut by 2 bases and J by 9 bases, with 14 bases left in between. CDR3 nucleotides: TGTGCTAGTGGTTTGCCTCTACAAACGGGGCCCCAGCATTTT. Its protein is CASGLPLQTGPQHF.

The rearrangement uses TRBV2 and TRBJ1-6; D perhaps matches TRBD1 (6 bases). V was pared by 7 bases and J by 7 bases, with 14 bases between. Germline V lookup: CDR1 SNHLY, CDR2 FYNNEI. The CDR3 length is 14 residues. The chain's CDR3 is CASTFRTENSPLHF. CDR3 sequence (DNA): TGTGCCAGCACGTTCCGGACAGAAAATTCACCCCTCCACTTT.

The chain uses TRBV6-5 and TRBJ2-1; D is uncertain. This CDR3 is 13 amino acids long. Trimming pared 5 bases from V and 9 bases from J, leaving 14 bases between. The germline V gene encodes CDR1 MNHEY and CDR2 SVGAGI. CDR3 protein: CASSPWARSEQFF. The CDR3 nucleotides are TGTGCCAGCAGTCCCTGGGCCCGTAGTGAGCAGTTCTTC.

The chain recombines TRBV9 with TRBJ1-6, with a possible D match to TRBD1 (6 bases). Trimming took off 3 bases at V and 10 bases at J, with 14 bases between the two ends. CDR1 and CDR2 (germline): SGDLS, YYNGEE. This CDR3 has 14 residues. The CDR3 DNA follows: TGTGCCAGCAGCGGAACAGGGTTGGGCTCACCCCTCCACTTT. Translation gives CASSGTGLGSPLHF.

This CDR3 reads CASSPRQAAYEQYF. CDR3 coding DNA: TGTGCCAGCAGCCCGAGACAGGCCGCCTACGAGCAGTACTTC. The chain joins TRBV7-9 to TRBJ2-7; TRBD1 might be the D (6 bases). This CDR3 region has 14 residues. Germline assignment: CDR1 SEHNR and CDR2 FQNEAQ (reference sequence). V was shortened by 5 bases and J by 2 bases, with 13 bases between the two germline ends. The full variable domain, in which reference TRBV7-9 and TRBJ2-7 provide the parts outside the CDR3, is DTGVSQNPRHKITKRGQNVTFRCDPISEHNRLYWYRQTLGQGPEFLTYFQNEAQLEKSRLLSDRFSAERPKGSFSTLEIQRTEQGDSAMYLCASSPRQAAYEQYFGPGTRLTVT.

V gene TRBV6-5 combines with J gene TRBJ1-2, with 8 bases that match TRBD1. Germline V CDR1 and CDR2: MNHEY, SVGAGI. The V gene end was trimmed by 7 bases and the J gene end by 5 bases; junction bases not matched to a gene: 6. The CDR3 runs to 13 residues. The CDR3 region is CASISDRVYGYTF. The CDR3 DNA follows: TGTGCCAGCATCTCGGACAGGGTATATGGCTACACCTTC.

This sequence joins TRBV4-1 and TRBJ1-4, with 8 nucleotides matching TRBD1. J lost 7 bases, V lost 2 bases, and 3 bases had no gene match. There are 14 residues in the CDR3. Germline values: CDR1 MGHRA, CDR2 YSYEKL. The CDR3 loop is CASSQSGGVEKLFF. DNA for the CDR3: TGCGCCAGCAGCCAATCAGGGGGCGTTGAAAAACTGTTTTTT.

This chain joins TRBV7-2 and TRBJ1-1, with TRBD1 matching 8 bases. Germline CDR1 SGHTA, CDR2 FQGNSA. V lost 5 bases, J lost 3 bases, and 11 bases stayed unmatched. CDR3 length: 16 amino acids. CDR3 loop: CASSPHGQGTDTEAFF. CDR3 bases: TGTGCCAGCAGCCCACACGGACAGGGTACGGACACTGAAGCTTTCTTT. Drawing the rest from reference TRBV7-2 and TRBJ1-1, the complete variable domain is GAGVSQSPSNKVTEKGKDVELRCDPISGHTALYWYRQSLGQGLEFLIYFQGNSAPDKSGLPSDRFSAERTGGSVSTLTIQRTQQEDSAVYLCASSPHGQGTDTEAFFGQGTRLTVV.

The chain employs TRBV9 and TRBJ1-4; the D is unclear. V lost 1 base, J lost 9 bases, and 13 bases lay in between. The CDR3 spans 14 residues. Germline lookup yields CDR1 SGDLS and CDR2 YYNGEE. CDR3 in amino acids: CASSVTGSPQKLFF. CDR3 in DNA: TGTGCCAGCAGCGTAACCGGGAGCCCGCAAAAACTGTTTTTT.

This clone appeared a few times. Other DNA sequences of this sample code for an identical CDR3. The chain is built from TRBV7-9 and TRBJ2-7; 7 bases fit TRBD1. This CDR3 contains 15 residues. CDR1 is SEHNR and CDR2 is FQNEAQ in the germline V gene (reference sequence). V was pared by 6 bases and J by 0 bases, with 8 bases of the junction left unmatched. The CDR3 region has the DNA TGTGCCAGCAGTTCCCGGACAGGTGTCTCCTACGAGCAGTACTTC. It yields the protein CASSSRTGVSYEQYF.

On this clone: The identical CDR3 is also encoded by other nucleotide sequences in the sample. The J gene is TRBJ1-1, the V gene TRBV24-1; the D is unclear. Per germline, CDR1 KGHDR and CDR2 SFDVKD. This CDR3 has 12 amino acids. V lost 2 bases, J lost 4 bases, and 4 bases lay in between. The CDR3: CATSDSGTEAFF. The CDR3 bases are TGTGCCACCAGTGATTCGGGCACTGAAGCTTTCTTT.

This clone was seen a handful of times. This rearrangement joins TRBV25-1 to TRBJ1-2; D uncertain. The CDR3 covers 15 residues. CDR1 and CDR2 (germline): MGHDK, SYGVNS. V lost 1 base to trimming and J lost 8 bases, with 17 bases between them. The DNA for the CDR3 is TGTGCCAGCAGTGAATTACTCGTCGGAGCGCGAGGCTACACCTTC. Translating it yields CASSELLVGARGYTF.